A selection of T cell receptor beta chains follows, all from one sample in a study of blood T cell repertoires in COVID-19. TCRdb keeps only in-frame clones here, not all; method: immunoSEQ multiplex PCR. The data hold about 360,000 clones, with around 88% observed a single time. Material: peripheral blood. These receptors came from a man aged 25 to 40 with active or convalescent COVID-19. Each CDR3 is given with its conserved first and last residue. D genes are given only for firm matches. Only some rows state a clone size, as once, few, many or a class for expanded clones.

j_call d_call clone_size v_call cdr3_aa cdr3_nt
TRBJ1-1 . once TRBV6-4 CASSDSPGNTEAFF TGTGCCAGCAGTGACTCCCCGGGGAACACTGAAGCTTTCTTT
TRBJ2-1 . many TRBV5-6 CASRPIRDNEQFF TGTGCCAGCAGGCCAATCCGGGACAATGAGCAGTTCTTC
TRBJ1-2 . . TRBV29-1 CSVEEDRIYYGYTF TGCAGCGTTGAGGAGGACAGAATTTACTATGGCTACACCTTC
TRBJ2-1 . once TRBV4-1 CASSQRETSSTYNEQFF TGCGCCAGCAGCCAAAGGGAGACTAGTAGTACCTACAATGAGCAGTTCTTC
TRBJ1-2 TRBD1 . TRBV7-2 CASSLVGTGLNYGYTF TGTGCCAGCAGCTTAGTAGGGACAGGTCTTAACTATGGCTACACCTTC
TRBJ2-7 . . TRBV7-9 CASSKDTVYSYEQYF TGTGCCAGCAGCAAAGACACAGTTTACTCCTACGAGCAGTACTTC
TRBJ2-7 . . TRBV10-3 CAISDYGDTAYEQYF TGTGCCATCAGTGACTACGGGGACACAGCCTACGAGCAGTACTTC
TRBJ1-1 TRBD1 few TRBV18 CASSPPWTGKNTEAFF TGTGCCAGCTCACCACCCTGGACAGGGAAGAACACTGAAGCTTTCTTT
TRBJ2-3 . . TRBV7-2 CASSLEGVGTDTQYF TGTGCCAGCAGCTTAGAGGGGGTGGGCACAGATACGCAGTATTTT
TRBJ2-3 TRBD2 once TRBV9 CASSPTSGGASGTDTQYF TGTGCCAGCAGCCCGACTAGCGGGGGGGCCTCGGGTACAGATACGCAGTATTTT
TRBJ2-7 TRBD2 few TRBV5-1 CASSLARRASGRADEQYF TGCGCCAGCAGCTTAGCGCGGCGGGCTAGCGGGAGGGCCGACGAGCAGTACTTC
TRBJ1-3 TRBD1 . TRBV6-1 CASSDLRGQQFSGNTIYF TGTGCCAGCAGTGACCTAAGGGGACAGCAATTCTCTGGAAACACCATATATTTT
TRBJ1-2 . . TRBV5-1 CASSPLRGNGYTF TGCGCCAGCAGCCCCTTAAGGGGAAATGGCTACACCTTC
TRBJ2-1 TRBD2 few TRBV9 CASSEGSGRFYEQFF TGTGCCAGCAGCGAGGGGAGCGGGAGGTTCTATGAGCAGTTCTTC
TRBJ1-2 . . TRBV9 CASSAGIRGYTF TGTGCCAGCAGCGCCGGGATCCGTGGCTACACCTTC
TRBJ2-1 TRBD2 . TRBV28 CASSLKARTSVYNEQFF TGTGCCAGCAGTTTAAAGGCCCGGACTAGCGTTTACAATGAGCAGTTCTTC
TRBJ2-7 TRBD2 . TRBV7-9 CASTPGAGLAYEQYF TGTGCCAGCACCCCAGGAGCGGGGCTTGCCTACGAGCAGTACTTC
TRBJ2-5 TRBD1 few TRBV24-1 CATSDLRDREETQYF TGTGCCACCAGTGATTTGCGGGACAGGGAAGAGACCCAGTACTTC
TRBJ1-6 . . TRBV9 CASSVNGGLSSPLHF TGTGCCAGCAGCGTAAACGGGGGATTGAGTTCACCCCTCCACTTT
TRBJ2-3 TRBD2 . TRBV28 CASSEPGLAATDTQYF TGTGCCAGCAGTGAACCCGGACTAGCGGCCACAGATACGCAGTATTTT
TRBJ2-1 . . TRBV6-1 CASSEVGNEQFF TGTGCCAGCAGTGAAGTCGGCAATGAGCAGTTCTTC
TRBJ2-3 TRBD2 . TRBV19 CASSMRLAGVSDTQYF TGTGCCAGTAGTATGCGACTAGCGGGAGTCTCAGATACGCAGTATTTT
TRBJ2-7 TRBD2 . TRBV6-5 CASSPGTSAAYEQYF TGTGCCAGCAGTCCCGGGACTAGCGCGGCCTACGAGCAGTACTTC
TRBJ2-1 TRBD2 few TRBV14 CASSPLAGGNNEQFF TGTGCCAGCAGCCCCCTTGCGGGGGGCAACAATGAGCAGTTCTTC
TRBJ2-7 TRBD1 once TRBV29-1 CSPPAFTGQGANEQYF TGCAGCCCCCCGGCCTTTACGGGACAGGGAGCCAACGAGCAGTACTTC
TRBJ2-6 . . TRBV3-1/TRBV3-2 CASSQQGTNVLTF TGTGCCAGCAGTCAACAGGGCACCAACGTCCTGACTTTC
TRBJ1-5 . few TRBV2 CASSDFGLGDSNQPQHF TGTGCCAGCAGTGACTTTGGTTTGGGAGATAGCAATCAGCCCCAGCATTTT
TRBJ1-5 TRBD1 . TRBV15 CATSRDAGQGAQPQHF TGTGCCACCAGCAGAGATGCGGGACAGGGGGCTCAGCCCCAGCATTTT
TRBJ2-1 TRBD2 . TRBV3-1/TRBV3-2 CASSQDLPGLAGGNEQFF TGTGCCAGCAGCCAAGATCTGCCGGGACTAGCGGGGGGCAATGAGCAGTTCTTC
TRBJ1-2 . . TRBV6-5 CASSSDRTNYGYTF TGTGCCAGCAGTTCCGACAGGACTAACTATGGCTACACCTTC
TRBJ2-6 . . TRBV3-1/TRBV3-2 CASSQVVGARSGANVLTF TGTGCCAGCAGCCAAGTTGTAGGGGCTCGGTCTGGGGCCAACGTCCTGACTTTC
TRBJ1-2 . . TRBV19 CASEDPGGYGYTF TGTGCCAGTGAGGACCCGGGGGGCTATGGCTACACCTTC
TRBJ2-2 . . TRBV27 CASSLRQVGELFF TGTGCCAGCAGTTTAAGACAGGTCGGGGAGCTGTTTTTT
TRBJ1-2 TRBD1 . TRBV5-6 CASSEGQGNGYTF TGTGCCAGCAGCGAGGGACAGGGGAATGGCTACACCTTC
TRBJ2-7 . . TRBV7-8 CASSTGSFNYEQYF TGTGCCAGCAGCACAGGGTCTTTCAACTACGAGCAGTACTTC
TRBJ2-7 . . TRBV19 CASAQSGPGGEQYF TGTGCCAGTGCCCAGAGCGGGCCCGGAGGCGAGCAGTACTTC
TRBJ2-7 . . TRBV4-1 CASSQGRADEQYF TGCGCCAGCAGCCAAGGGAGAGCCGACGAGCAGTACTTC
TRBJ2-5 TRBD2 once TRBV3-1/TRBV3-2 CASIPGGKGETQYF TGTGCCAGCATCCCGGGAGGGAAAGGAGAGACCCAGTACTTC
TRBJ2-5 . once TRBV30 CAWSTGQETQYF TGTGCCTGGAGTACAGGACAAGAGACCCAGTACTTC
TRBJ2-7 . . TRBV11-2 CASSLDNTIYEQYF TGTGCCAGCAGCTTAGATAACACCATCTACGAGCAGTACTTC
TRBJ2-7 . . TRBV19 CASSAYSEQYF TGTGCCAGTAGTGCCTACAGCGAGCAGTACTTC
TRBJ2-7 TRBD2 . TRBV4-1 CASSQWVAGGGEQYF TGCGCCAGCAGCCAATGGGTAGCGGGAGGGGGGGAGCAGTACTTC
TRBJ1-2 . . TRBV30 CAWSTGRKNYGYTF TGTGCCTGGAGTACGGGGAGGAAGAACTATGGCTACACCTTC
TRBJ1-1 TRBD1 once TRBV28 CASSQQGLNTEAFF TGTGCCAGCAGCCAACAGGGGCTGAACACTGAAGCTTTCTTT
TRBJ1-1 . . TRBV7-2 CASSLVEGAEAFF TGTGCCAGCAGCTTAGTCGAGGGGGCTGAAGCTTTCTTT
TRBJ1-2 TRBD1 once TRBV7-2 CASSASTGGAGGYTF TGTGCCAGCAGCGCGTCGACAGGGGGCGCCGGTGGCTACACCTTC
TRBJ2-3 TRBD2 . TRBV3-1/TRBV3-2 CASSPPIAGWESAQYF TGTGCCAGCAGCCCACCGATAGCGGGATGGGAGAGCGCGCAGTATTTT
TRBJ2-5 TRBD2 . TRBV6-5 CASEPSGSGTQYF TGTGCCAGCGAGCCTAGCGGTTCGGGGACCCAGTACTTC
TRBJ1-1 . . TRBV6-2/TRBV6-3 CASSYRRDTEAFF TGTGCCAGCAGTTACAGGAGGGACACTGAAGCTTTCTTT
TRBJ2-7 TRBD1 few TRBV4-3 CASSQELPGQGYEQYF TGCGCCAGCAGCCAAGAACTTCCGGGACAGGGCTACGAGCAGTACTTC
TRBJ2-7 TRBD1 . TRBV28 CASSLPDRVGAYEQYF TGTGCCAGCAGTTTGCCTGACAGGGTAGGCGCCTACGAGCAGTACTTC
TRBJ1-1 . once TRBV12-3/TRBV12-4 CASSFNRDTEAFF TGTGCCAGCAGTTTTAACAGGGACACTGAAGCTTTCTTT